This T cell receptor beta chain was recovered during a study of OX40 agonist ivuxolimab in advanced cancers. Study information: Across the patients, intravenous ivuxolimab was delivered every 2 weeks at 0.01 to 10 mg/kg. A partial response was reached by three patients: one with hepatocellular carcinoma and two with cutaneous melanoma.

Trimming took 6 bases from V and 2 from J; bases not matched to a gene: 8. This CDR3 has 15 amino acids. Per the germline V gene, CDR1 is MNHEY and CDR2 is SMNVEV (reference sequence). To note about this clone: Antigen: not known.

The study, taken as a whole, reports: The authors also found low normalized T-cell clonal expansion in some nonresponders.

Assay used: immunoSEQ multiplex PCR; TCRdb lists only in-frame clones, some missing. Altogether some 100,000 clones are present, about 90% being singletons, with the ten largest covering roughly 0.16%. This receptor was identified in an adult with an advanced solid tumor such as melanoma, head and neck, liver or kidney cancer. The sequencing used CD4+ or CD8+ T cells sorted from blood, collected in a trial of the OX40 agonist ivuxolimab. This sequence joins TRBV27 and TRBJ2-7; 9 nucleotides match TRBD1. The CDR3 nucleotides are TGTGCCAGCAGGGTCGGGACAGGGAGACCCTACGAGCAGTACTTC. Its protein product is CASRVGTGRPYEQYF.